A single sample gave rise to the 24 T cell receptor beta chains below, sequenced in a study of blood T cell repertoires in COVID-19. Here immunoSEQ multiplex PCR was the method, and the copy in TCRdb shows in-frame clones only, minus some. This sample carries about 280,000 clones, around nine tenths of them seen once, and the ten largest clones take over 9%. Sequenced sample: peripheral blood. The receptors stem from a woman between 25 and 40 years old with COVID-19, enrolled during active disease.

The chain recombines TRBV7-2 with TRBJ1-1; 9 nucleotides agree with TRBD1. CDR1 and CDR2 from the germline V gene are SGHTA and FQGNSA. V lost 5 bases, J lost 5 bases, and 6 bases stayed unmatched. The CDR3 has 14 residues. CDR3 in DNA: TGTGCCAGCAGCCCACACAGGGGGCGGACTGAAGCTTTCTTT. It yields the protein CASSPHRGRTEAFF.

The chain joins TRBV4-1 to TRBJ2-7; 9 positions match TRBD1. The germline V gene encodes CDR1 MGHRA and CDR2 YSYEKL. V lost 4 bases and J lost 4; bases outside the gene matches: 14. This CDR3 contains 17 residues. CDR3 in amino acids: CASSPYPTGQGRYEQYF. The CDR3 DNA reads TGCGCCAGCAGCCCATACCCCACGGGACAGGGTCGGTACGAGCAGTACTTC.

The chain is built from TRBV4-1 and TRBJ2-7; 16 bases are shared with TRBD2. Germline lookup yields CDR1 MGHRA and CDR2 YSYEKL. This CDR3 spans 19 amino acids. The junction had 9 bases not matched to a gene; V was cut back by 0 bases and J by 4 bases. For the CDR3, the DNA is TGCGCCAGCAGCCAAGATTCGGGACTAGCGGGAGGGACTAGGTACGAGCAGTACTTC. Its protein product is CASSQDSGLAGGTRYEQYF.

The rearrangement uses TRBV6-6 and TRBJ1-2; 7 nucleotides agree with TRBD1. The CDR3 totals 15 residues. V gave up 5 bases and J gave up 3 bases; unmatched junction bases: 9. Germline V gene lookup returns CDR1 MNHNY and CDR2 SVGAGI (reference sequence). The CDR3 sequence is CASSPSGTVHYGYTF. In DNA, the CDR3 is TGTGCCAGCAGTCCTTCCGGGACAGTACACTATGGCTACACCTTC.

The chain carries TRBV18 and TRBJ2-7, with 9 bases lining up with TRBD2. The germline gives CDR1 KGHSH, CDR2 LQKENI. The CDR3 is made up of 14 amino acids. J was trimmed by 5 bases and V by 3 bases; bases with no gene match: 5. In DNA, the CDR3 is TGTGCCAGCTCACCCGCGGGAGGGCCCGACGAGCAGTACTTC. This translates into CASSPAGGPDEQYF.

This sequence joins TRBV5-1 and TRBJ1-2, with D maybe TRBD1 (6 bases). There are 14 residues in the CDR3. Germline CDR1 is SGHRS and CDR2 is YFSETQ. V was pared by 4 bases and J by 0 bases, with 10 bases between. DNA for the CDR3: TGCGCCAGCAGCATTGAGGGGGCTAACTATGGCTACACCTTC. It codes for CASSIEGANYGYTF.

This chain joins TRBV5-1 and TRBJ2-7; a possible D gene is TRBD2 (5 bases). Trimming shortened V by 5 bases and J by 5 bases, and 14 bases separated the two germline ends. Per germline, CDR1 SGHRS and CDR2 YFSETQ. This CDR3 is built from 13 residues. The CDR3 reads CASSPGNRNEQYF. The CDR3 DNA is TGCGCCAGCAGTCCCGGGAATCGCAACGAGCAGTACTTC. The variable domain in full, with the rest retrieved from reference TRBV5-1 and TRBJ2-7, is KAGVTQTPRYLIKTRGQQVTLSCSPISGHRSVSWYQQTPGQGLQFLFEYFSETQRNKGNFPGRFSGRQFSNSRSEMNVSTLELGDSALYLCASSPGNRNEQYFGPGTRLTVT.

The chain employs TRBV30 and TRBJ1-2; D is unresolved. V lost 0 bases, J lost 6 bases, and 11 bases lay in between. CDR3 size: 13 residues. The germline V gene encodes CDR1 GTSNPN and CDR2 SVGIG (reference sequence). The CDR3 loop reads CAWSVRVPDGYTF. Written as DNA, the CDR3 is TGTGCCTGGAGTGTACGGGTTCCAGATGGCTACACCTTC. The full variable domain, rest sourced from reference TRBV30 and TRBJ1-2, is SQTIHQWPATLVQPVGSPLSLECTVEGTSNPNLYWYRQAAGRGLQLLFYSVGIGQISSEVPQNLSASRPQDRQFILSSKKLLLSDSGFYLCAWSVRVPDGYTFGSGTRLTVV.

In this sample, this clone turned up a few times. V and J are TRBV28 and TRBJ2-7, with a tentative D call TRBD2 (7 bases). The CDR3 is 11 amino acids. V shed 10 bases and J shed 6 bases, with 13 bases lying between them. Germline V lookup: CDR1 MDHEN, CDR2 SYDVKM. The CDR3 sequence: CATRGAPEQYF. The CDR3 DNA sequence: TGTGCCACCCGGGGGGCTCCCGAGCAGTACTTC.

The chain carries TRBV5-1 and TRBJ2-7; 7 bases align to TRBD2. CDR1 is SGHRS and CDR2 is YFSETQ in the germline V gene. With V trimmed by 4 bases and J by 2 bases, 3 bases remained unmatched. The CDR3 contains 13 residues. CDR3 in DNA: TGCGCCAGCAGCCCGGGGGGTGCCTACGAGCAGTACTTC. Amino acid sequence: CASSPGGAYEQYF. The complete variable domain, with remaining parts taken from reference TRBV5-1 and TRBJ2-7, reads KAGVTQTPRYLIKTRGQQVTLSCSPISGHRSVSWYQQTPGQGLQFLFEYFSETQRNKGNFPGRFSGRQFSNSRSEMNVSTLELGDSALYLCASSPGGAYEQYFGPGTRLTVT.

The rearrangement uses TRBV6-6 and TRBJ1-5; D possibly corresponds to TRBD1 (6 bases). CDR3 length equals 15 residues. The germline gives CDR1 MNHNY, CDR2 SVGAGI (reference sequence). With 8 bases removed from V and 0 bases from J, the gap between germline ends came to 14 bases. The CDR3 protein is CASGKDSFSNQPQHF. The CDR3 DNA sequence: TGTGCCAGCGGAAAGGACAGTTTTAGCAATCAGCCCCAGCATTTT.

This chain joins TRBV27 and TRBJ2-3; the match to TRBD1 covers 8 bases. The V gene end was trimmed by 7 bases and the J gene end by 2 bases; junction bases not matched to a gene: 5. Germline CDR1 is MNHEY and CDR2 is SMNVEV (reference sequence). The CDR3 consists of 14 residues. CDR3 sequence reads: CASTRTGITDTQYF. The CDR3 bases are TGTGCCAGCACCCGGACAGGGATCACAGATACGCAGTATTTT.

The chain combines TRBV11-1 with TRBJ2-3, with D possibly being TRBD1 (5 bases). Looked up from germline, CDR1 is SGHAT and CDR2 is FQDESV (reference sequence). V shed 6 bases and J shed 2 bases, with 18 bases lying between them. The CDR3 is 16 amino acids. The CDR3 is CASSQGERAYTDTQYF. For the CDR3, the DNA is TGTGCCAGCAGTCAAGGGGAAAGGGCATACACAGATACGCAGTATTTT.

The DNA for the CDR3 is TGTGCCAGCAGCTCCCTCCGGGACAGGGCTCGGAACATTCAGTACTTC. It specifies CASSSLRDRARNIQYF. The gene calls are TRBV11-2 and TRBJ2-4; 9 bases are a match to TRBD1. V dropped 4 bases and J dropped 7; count of bases not matched to a gene: 11. Germline CDR1 SGHAT, CDR2 FQNNGV. The length of the CDR3 is 16 residues.

The rearrangement uses TRBV12-3 or TRBV12-4 and TRBJ2-7; tentative D call: TRBD2 (6 bases). The CDR3 loop spans 13 amino acids. The V and J ends lost 2 bases and 6 bases respectively, with 11 bases between them. The CDR3 DNA sequence: TGTGCCAGCAGTTTAACGGGAGAAGCCGAGCAGTACTTC. Encoded protein: CASSLTGEAEQYF.

The chain has TRBV11-3 and TRBJ2-3; 14 positions agree with TRBD2. CDR1 is SGHNT, CDR2 YENEEA, per germline. Trimming removed 4 bases from V and 14 bases from J; junction bases left unmatched: 5. The CDR3 totals 13 residues. The CDR3 region is CASSSGLAGGLYF. CDR3 coding DNA: TGTGCCAGCAGCTCAGGACTAGCGGGAGGCCTGTATTTT.

This chain's CDR3 is CASSPLAPSGTTYNEQFF. The CDR3 coding sequence is TGTGCCAGCAGCCCCCTCGCGCCATCCGGGACTACCTACAATGAGCAGTTCTTC. The gene calls are TRBV3-1 (or the pseudogene TRBV3-2) and TRBJ2-1; TRBD2 matches 7 bases. CDR3 length equals 18 residues. J was trimmed by 2 bases and V by 4 bases; bases with no gene match: 14. Germline V gives CDR1 LGHDT, CDR2 YNNKEL (reference sequence).

The V gene is TRBV7-9, the J gene TRBJ2-1; the D gene is possibly TRBD2 (6 bases). V dropped 5 bases and J dropped 2 bases, with 19 bases sitting between them. Germline V gene data show CDR1 as SEHNR and CDR2 as FQNEAQ (reference sequence). This CDR3 comprises 17 residues. DNA for the CDR3: TGTGCCAGCAGCGGTGGCTGGGGACTGGGTGCCTACAATGAGCAGTTCTTC. Translating gives CASSGGWGLGAYNEQFF.

Note on this clone: Other DNA variants within this sample encode the same CDR3. The chain carries TRBV2 and TRBJ2-7; 11 positions agree with TRBD2. Germline CDR1 and CDR2: SNHLY and FYNNEI. V lost 8 bases to trimming and J lost 4 bases; unmatched junction nucleotides: 1. This CDR3 has 12 amino acids. CDR3 sequence (DNA): TGTGCCAGCGGGACTAGCGGTTACGAGCAGTACTTC. As protein: CASGTSGYEQYF.

Remarks on this clone: Other DNA sequences within the sample encode an identical CDR3. V and J are TRBV28 and TRBJ2-7; D might be TRBD2 (5 bases). V was shortened by 3 bases and J by 1 base, with 7 bases between the two germline ends. The CDR3 consists of 13 residues. CDR1 is MDHEN and CDR2 is SYDVKM in the germline V gene. CDR3 bases: TGTGCCAGCAGTTTTCCGGGGTCCTACGAGCAGTACTTC. Translation: CASSFPGSYEQYF.

Here the CDR3 reads CASSIGLAGVVNEQFF. Written as DNA, the CDR3 is TGCGCCAGCAGCATCGGACTAGCGGGAGTTGTTAATGAGCAGTTCTTC. The J gene is TRBJ2-1, the V gene TRBV5-1; TRBD2 aligns across 13 bases. CDR3 length: 16 amino acids. The V gene end was trimmed by 4 bases and the J gene end by 7 bases; junction bases not matched to a gene: 8. CDR1 SGHRS and CDR2 YFSETQ come from the germline V gene.

The count of this clone is one. The chain has TRBV15 and TRBJ1-1, with 8 bases matching TRBD1. V dropped 4 bases and J dropped 0; count of bases not matched to a gene: 13. CDR3 length: 18 residues. Germline values: CDR1 LNHNV, CDR2 YYDKDF (reference sequence). CDR3 sequence: CATSTRQGLSGMNTEAFF. The CDR3 nucleotides read TGTGCCACCAGCACCAGACAGGGGCTGTCTGGGATGAACACTGAAGCTTTCTTT.

The chain's CDR3 is CASSFPGTRRGYTF. The CDR3 nucleotides read TGCGCCAGCAGTTTTCCGGGAACCAGGCGTGGCTACACCTTC. J is TRBJ1-2 and V is TRBV5-1; no clear D. CDR3 length: 14 residues. The V end was cut by 5 bases, the J end by 7 bases, with 18 bases between. Germline values: CDR1 SGHRS, CDR2 YFSETQ.

V and J are TRBV7-6 and TRBJ1-4; D possibly corresponds to TRBD1 (6 bases). CDR1 and CDR2 from the germline V gene are SGHVS and FNYEAQ. The CDR3 spans 15 residues. Trimming stripped 5 bases from V and 7 bases from J, with 17 bases between. Here the CDR3 reads CASSPRSGGGEKLFF. DNA for the CDR3: TGTGCCAGCAGCCCCCGGAGTGGGGGCGGTGAAAAACTGTTTTTT.